This T cell receptor (beta chain) was captured in a study of T cell repertoires in aging, cancer and after chemotherapy. The CDR3 length is 16 residues. The V gene's germline CDR1 is MNHEY and CDR2 SVGAGI. The germline V and J ends were trimmed by 9 bases and 0 bases, with 21 bases remaining between them. The template was genomic DNA from peripheral blood, not RNA. TRB rearrangements spanning V, D and J were amplified using mixed TRB-A/B primers. TCRdb re-called the multiplex PCR reads with MiXCR, one entry per CDR3 protein. The sample includes about 1,300 distinct CDR3 sequences, about three fifths of them seen just once.

The TCR sequence derives from a human donor with a blood cancer. Sample: blood. The chain is built from TRBV6-5 and TRBJ2-7, with D maybe TRBD1 (6 bases). CDR3 sequence: CASSTAGQGSSYEQYF. CDR3 bases: TGTGCCAGTAGTACCGCTGGGCAGGGGAGCTCCTACGAGCAGTACTTC.